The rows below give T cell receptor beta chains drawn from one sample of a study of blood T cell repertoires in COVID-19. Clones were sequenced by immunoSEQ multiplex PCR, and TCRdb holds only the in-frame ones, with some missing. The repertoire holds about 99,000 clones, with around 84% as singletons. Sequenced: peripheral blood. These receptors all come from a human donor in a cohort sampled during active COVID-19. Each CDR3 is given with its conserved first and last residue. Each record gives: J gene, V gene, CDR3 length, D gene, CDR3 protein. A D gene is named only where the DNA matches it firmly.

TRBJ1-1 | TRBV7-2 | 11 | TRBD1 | CASQDRRDAFF
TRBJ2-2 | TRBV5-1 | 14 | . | CASSLELSTGELFF
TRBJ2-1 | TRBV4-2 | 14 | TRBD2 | CASSQDNGGGKQFF
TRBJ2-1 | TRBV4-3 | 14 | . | CASSQETSYNEQFF
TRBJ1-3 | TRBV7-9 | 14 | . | CASSYVSSGNTIYF
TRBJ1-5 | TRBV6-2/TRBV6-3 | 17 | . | CASSYAISGQDNQPQHF
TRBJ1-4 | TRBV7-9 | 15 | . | CASSLRQSGNEKLFF
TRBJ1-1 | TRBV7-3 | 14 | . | CASSPGHGSTEAFF
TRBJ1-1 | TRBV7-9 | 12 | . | CASSARDTEAFF
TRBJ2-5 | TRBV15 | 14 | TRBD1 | CATSKTGTAETQYF
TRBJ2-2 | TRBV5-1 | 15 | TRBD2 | CASRAGETITGELFF
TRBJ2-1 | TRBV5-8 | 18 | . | CASSLDLLTAPLYNEQFF
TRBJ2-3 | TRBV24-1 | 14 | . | CATSPPGTSDTQYF
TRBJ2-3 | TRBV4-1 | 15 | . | CASSQWGGRTDTQYF
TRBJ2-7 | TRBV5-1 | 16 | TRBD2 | CASNPGLAGTSYEQYF
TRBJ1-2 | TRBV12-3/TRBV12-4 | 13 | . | CASRSYFNYGYTF
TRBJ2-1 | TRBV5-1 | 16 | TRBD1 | CASSLAGTGGPNEQFF
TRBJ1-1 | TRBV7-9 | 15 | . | CASRPPPRVGTEAFF
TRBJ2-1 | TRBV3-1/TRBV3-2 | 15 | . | CASSQESGAYNEQFF
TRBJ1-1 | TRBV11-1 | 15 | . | CASSSLRGADTEAFF
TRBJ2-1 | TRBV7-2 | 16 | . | CASSLMAGAGYNEQFF
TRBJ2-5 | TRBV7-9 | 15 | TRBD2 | CASSFRTGGQETQYF
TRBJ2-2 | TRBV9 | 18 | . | CASSVSLPGPSVGGELFF
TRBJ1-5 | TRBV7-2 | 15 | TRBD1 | CASSSPDRGNQPQHF
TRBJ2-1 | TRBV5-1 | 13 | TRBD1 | CASGTGNYNEQFF
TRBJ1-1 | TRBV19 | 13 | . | CASSSVGDTEAFF
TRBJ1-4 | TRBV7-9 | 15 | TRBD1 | CASSPLTGVLEKLFF
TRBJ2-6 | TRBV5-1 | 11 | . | CASSLVAELTF
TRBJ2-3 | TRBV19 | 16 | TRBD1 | CASRPGTGNVRDTQYF
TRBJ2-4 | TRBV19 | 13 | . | CASTIAGGEIQYF